This T cell receptor beta chain stems from a study of T cell responses to AZD1222 COVID-19 vaccine. Study-wide results and limits: CD4 TCRs covered the whole spike, strongest at regions 160-218 and 743-854. Vaccination with two AZD1222 doses was followed by a rise in Spike-specific TCR breadth and depth. There were repertoire samples only from the period after the peak T cell response.

About this clone itself: What it recognizes is unknown.

The V end lost 1 base, the J end lost 1 base, and 7 bases lay between the germline ends. CDR1 is LGHDT, CDR2 YNNKEL, per germline (reference sequence). The CDR3 spans 14 residues. Sequenced by immunoSEQ multiplex PCR; TCRdb stores in-frame clones only, minus some. Of approximately 260,000 clones listed, roughly 93% were seen once; the top ten hold around 0.58%. Sequenced material: peripheral blood, taken on day 0 of AZD1222 vaccination. The receptor comes from an adult in good health. The chain carries TRBV3-1 (or the pseudogene TRBV3-2) and TRBJ1-1; no clear D. CDR3 amino acids: CASSQVGPNTEAFF. As DNA, the CDR3 is TGTGCCAGCAGCCAAGTTGGTCCGAACACTGAAGCTTTCTTT.